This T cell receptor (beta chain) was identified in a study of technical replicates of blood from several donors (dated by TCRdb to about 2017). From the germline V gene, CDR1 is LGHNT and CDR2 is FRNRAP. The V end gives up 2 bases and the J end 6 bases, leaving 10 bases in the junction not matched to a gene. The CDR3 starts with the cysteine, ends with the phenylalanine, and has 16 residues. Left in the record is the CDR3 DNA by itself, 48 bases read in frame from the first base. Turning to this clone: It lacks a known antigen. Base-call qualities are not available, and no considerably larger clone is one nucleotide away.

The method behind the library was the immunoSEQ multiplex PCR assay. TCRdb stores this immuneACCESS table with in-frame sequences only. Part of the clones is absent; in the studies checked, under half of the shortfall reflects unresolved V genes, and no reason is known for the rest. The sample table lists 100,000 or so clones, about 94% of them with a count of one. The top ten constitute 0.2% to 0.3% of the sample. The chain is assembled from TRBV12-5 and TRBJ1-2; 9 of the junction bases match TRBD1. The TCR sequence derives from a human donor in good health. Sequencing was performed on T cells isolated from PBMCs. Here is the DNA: TGTGCTAGTGGTTTGCTATTCGGGACAGGGAGTGATGGCTACACCTTC. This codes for CASGLLFGTGSDGYTF.